What follows are 9 T cell receptor beta chains derived from one specimen sequenced in a study of T cell responses to AZD1222 COVID-19 vaccine. The method was immunoSEQ multiplex PCR; TCRdb's version includes in-frame clones alone and lacks a portion of them. The sample has nearly 110,000 clones; about 90% are singletons. Sequenced here: peripheral blood, sampled 28 days after the second AZD1222 dose. The receptors shown here come from an adult who received the AZD1222 COVID-19 vaccine.

The chain is built from TRBV5-8 and TRBJ1-2, with D unclear. The germline gives CDR1 SGHTS, CDR2 YDEGEE. The CDR3 has 14 amino acids. The V gene lost 1 base and the J gene lost 4 bases, with 11 bases spanning the gap. CDR3 in amino acids: CASSLNPNAYGYTF. Here the CDR3 DNA reads TGTGCCAGCAGCTTGAATCCTAACGCCTATGGCTACACCTTC. The full variable domain, its missing parts supplied by reference TRBV5-8 and TRBJ1-2, is EAGVTQSPTHLIKTRGQQATLRCSPISGHTSVYWYQQALGLGLQFLLWYDEGEERNRGNFPPRFSGRQFPNYSSELNVNALELEDSALYLCASSLNPNAYGYTFGSGTRLTVV.

The chain uses TRBV9 and TRBJ2-2; weak D call: TRBD1 (5 bases). This CDR3 spans 14 amino acids. The V gene's germline CDR1 is SGDLS and CDR2 YYNGEE. Trimming left V 0 bases short and J 3 bases short, with 6 bases between. The CDR3 DNA is TGTGCCAGCAGCGTAGAGGGGCACACCGGGGAGCTGTTTTTT. Translating it yields CASSVEGHTGELFF.

The chain combines TRBV9 with TRBJ2-1; 8 bases are shared with TRBD2. Trimming cost V 0 bases and J 7 bases; bases outside gene matches: 9. The CDR3 spans 16 residues. Germline V gene sequence: CDR1 SGDLS, CDR2 YYNGEE. CDR3 residues: CASSVGLAGRWNEQFF. The CDR3 bases are TGTGCCAGCAGCGTAGGTTTAGCGGGGAGGTGGAATGAGCAGTTCTTC.

The gene calls are TRBV18 and TRBJ2-3; D call uncertain. The V end was cut by 2 bases, the J end by 0 bases, with 9 bases between. The CDR3 loop spans 15 amino acids. CDR1 and CDR2 from the germline V gene are KGHSH and LQKENI. CDR3 DNA: TGTGCCAGCTCACCAATTCTGGGTAGCACAGATACGCAGTATTTT. Amino acids: CASSPILGSTDTQYF. Drawing the rest from reference TRBV18 and TRBJ2-3, the complete variable domain is NAGVMQNPRHLVRRRGQEARLRCSPMKGHSHVYWYRQLPEEGLKFMVYLQKENIIDESGMPKERFSAEFPKEGPSILRIQQVVRGDSAAYFCASSPILGSTDTQYFGPGTRLTVL.

This chain links TRBV18 with TRBJ1-4; D is ambiguous. V was trimmed by 4 bases and J by 3 bases, leaving 12 bases between them. The CDR3 spans 15 residues. CDR1 is KGHSH, CDR2 LQKENI, per germline. The CDR3 reads CASSQYKESNEKLFF. The CDR3 DNA is TGTGCCAGCTCACAATACAAGGAATCTAATGAAAAACTGTTTTTT.

J is TRBJ1-2 and V is TRBV5-1; the match to TRBD1 covers 11 bases. V lost 7 bases, J lost 2 bases, and 1 base stayed unmatched. The CDR3 runs 13 residues. Germline V gene sequence: CDR1 SGHRS, CDR2 YFSETQ. CDR3 in amino acids: CASRTGGNYGYTF. In DNA, the CDR3 is TGCGCCAGCCGGACAGGGGGCAACTATGGCTACACCTTC.

The V gene is TRBV3-1 (or the pseudogene TRBV3-2), the J gene TRBJ1-5, with a tentative D call TRBD1 (5 bases). The CDR3 runs to 16 residues. Trimming shortened V by 0 bases and J by 2 bases, and 11 bases separated the two germline ends. Germline-derived CDR1 and CDR2 are LGHDT and YNNKEL (reference sequence). The CDR3 loop is CASSQDGGVGNQPQHF. The CDR3 DNA is TGTGCCAGCAGCCAAGATGGAGGGGTAGGCAATCAGCCCCAGCATTTT.

The chain recombines TRBV6-2 or TRBV6-3 with TRBJ1-4; D is possibly TRBD1 (6 bases). The germline V gene has CDR1 MNHEY and CDR2 SVGEGT. Deletions cut 3 bases from V and 2 bases from J, with 10 bases between. This CDR3 contains 15 residues. CDR3 coding DNA: TGTGCCAGCAGTTATGACGGACAGACTAATGAAAAACTGTTTTTT. The encoded protein is CASSYDGQTNEKLFF.

The V call is TRBV27, the J call TRBJ1-3; TRBD1 aligns across 9 bases. The CDR3 contains 15 residues. V shed 5 bases, J shed 4 bases, and the junction held 6 bases outside the gene matches. Germline CDR1 MNHEY, CDR2 SMNVEV (reference sequence). The CDR3, as DNA: TGTGCCAGCAGTGGGGCCGGGACAGGGGGAAACACCATATATTTT. Residues: CASSGAGTGGNTIYF.